This TCR beta chain was recorded in a study of T cell responses to AZD1222 COVID-19 vaccine. Study-wide background: Some second doses came at about 4 weeks and others at about 12 weeks; these were pooled. General observations from the study: The study found vaccine-associated CD4 TCRs spanning spike, dominant at 160-218 and 743-854.

The CDR3 totals 14 residues. The V and J ends lost 6 bases and 0 bases respectively, with 9 bases between them. The germline CDR1 and CDR2 sequences are LGHDT and YNNKEL (reference sequence). For this clone: Its antigen is not known.

Measured with immunoSEQ multiplex PCR; TCRdb has only the in-frame clones, and not every one. The repertoire includes 73,000 or so clones, 82% of them detected once, and under 6.5% sits in the top ten. This clonotype originated in an adult in good health. The chain is built from TRBV3-1 (or the pseudogene TRBV3-2) and TRBJ1-5; D uncertain. Sample: peripheral blood, taken on day 0 of AZD1222 vaccination. The CDR3 coding sequence is TGTGCCAGCAGTCATTTAAATAGCAATCAGCCCCAGCATTTT. Translation gives CASSHLNSNQPQHF.